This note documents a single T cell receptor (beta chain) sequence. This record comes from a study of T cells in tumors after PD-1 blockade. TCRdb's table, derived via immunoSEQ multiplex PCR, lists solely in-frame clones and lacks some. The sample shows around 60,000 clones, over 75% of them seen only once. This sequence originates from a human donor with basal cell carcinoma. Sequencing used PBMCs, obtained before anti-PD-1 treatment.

Here the CDR3 reads CASSKLKPGTGENTQYF. The CDR3 nucleotides are TGTGCCAGCAGCAAACTGAAACCCGGGACAGGGGAAAATACGCAGTATTTT. V and J are TRBV9 and TRBJ2-3; 10 bases agree with TRBD1. V dropped 4 bases and J dropped 7; count of bases not matched to a gene: 15. This CDR3 spans 17 amino acids. Germline-derived CDR1 and CDR2 are SGDLS and YYNGEE.